One sample yielded the 32 T cell receptor beta chains listed below, sequenced in a study of control samples from healthy donors and cancer patients. Sequencing was performed with immunoSEQ multiplex PCR; in TCRdb, only in-frame clones are kept and a portion is missing. Of tens of thousands of clones listed, over 85% were seen once; the top ten hold about 1.4%. The sample consisted of PBMCs. The source is a man aged 40-49 years with colorectal cancer.

The chain couples TRBV3-1 (or the pseudogene TRBV3-2) to TRBJ1-3; D call uncertain. The CDR3 is 16 residues long. CDR1 is LGHDT, CDR2 YNNKEL, per germline (reference sequence). V was trimmed by 0 bases and J by 0 bases, leaving 9 bases between them. CDR3 loop: CASSQDDLHSGNTIYF. In DNA, the CDR3 is TGTGCCAGCAGCCAAGATGATCTCCACTCTGGAAACACCATATATTTT.

The table lists this clone with a few counts. The chain is built from TRBV13 and TRBJ2-2; no reliable D call. The CDR3 runs 12 residues. Germline CDR1 is PRHDT and CDR2 is FYEKMQ (reference sequence). Trimming removed 1 base at V and 6 bases at J, with 3 bases between. The CDR3 DNA reads as TGTGCCAGCAGCTTAGCCCCCGGGGAGCTGTTTTTT. As protein: CASSLAPGELFF.

This chain connects TRBV2 to TRBJ1-5; 7 positions agree with TRBD1. Germline lookup yields CDR1 SNHLY and CDR2 FYNNEI. This CDR3 comprises 15 residues. V trimming: 2 bases; J trimming: 9 bases; junction bases outside the gene matches: 10. CDR3 DNA sequence: TGTGCCAGCAGTGAATGGGTGGGCAGGGGGAGGCCCCAGCATTTT. Translation gives CASSEWVGRGRPQHF.

The chain is built from TRBV5-6 and TRBJ2-7, with D unclear. This CDR3 region has 13 residues. Germline V gene data show CDR1 as SGHDT and CDR2 as YYEEEE. Trimming left V 3 bases short and J 2 bases short, with 9 bases between. The CDR3 region is CASSSGGAYEQYF. The CDR3 bases are TGTGCCAGCAGCTCCGGTGGGGCCTACGAGCAGTACTTC.

In this sample, this clone turned up once. The V and J genes are TRBV19 and TRBJ1-2; D perhaps matches TRBD1 (5 bases). This CDR3 comprises 15 residues. Trimming left V 11 bases short and J 1 base short, with 20 bases between. Germline lookup yields CDR1 LNHDA and CDR2 SQIVND (reference sequence). The CDR3 DNA follows: TGTGCCGCGTCCGGCCGGGGGAAGGGTAACTATGGCTACACCTTC. This encodes CAASGRGKGNYGYTF.

The chain recombines TRBV2 with TRBJ1-2; 9 positions match TRBD1. Germline V gene lookup returns CDR1 SNHLY and CDR2 FYNNEI. Germline trimming cut 6 bases from V and 0 bases from J; bases unmatched to any gene: 17. This CDR3 has 19 residues. The CDR3 nucleotides read TGTGCCAGCAGGAGGGACAGGGACCTTAACTCGGTCCCTAACTATGGCTACACCTTC. Protein sequence: CASRRDRDLNSVPNYGYTF.

V gene TRBV2 combines with J gene TRBJ2-1; no firm D call. CDR3 size: 13 residues. V lost 4 bases and J lost 4, with 8 bases in between. CDR1 and CDR2 from the germline V gene are SNHLY and FYNNEI. The CDR3 spells CASSGARYNEQFF. The CDR3 DNA is TGTGCCAGCAGTGGGGCCAGATACAATGAGCAGTTCTTC. Using reference TRBV2 and TRBJ2-1 for the parts outside the CDR3, the full variable domain is EPEVTQTPSHQVTQMGQEVILRCVPISNHLYFYWYRQILGQKVEFLVSFYNNEISEKSEIFDDQFSVERPDGSNFTLKIRSTKLEDSAMYFCASSGARYNEQFFGPGTRLTVL.

The CDR3 DNA reads TGTGCCAGCAGCGTAGCGGGAGATAGCTACGAGCAGTACTTC. It encodes CASSVAGDSYEQYF. The chain combines TRBV6-5 with TRBJ2-7; TRBD2 matches 9 bases. The CDR3 length is 14 residues. The J segment lost 3 bases and the V segment lost 6 bases, leaving 6 bases of the junction unmatched. Germline V CDR1 and CDR2: MNHEY, SVGAGI.

This clone has only a few counts. Other DNA sequences in the same sample also yield this CDR3. This chain joins TRBV30 and TRBJ1-5; D remains ambiguous. The CDR3 totals 13 residues. V lost 4 bases to trimming and J lost 0 bases, with 7 bases between them. From germline, CDR1 is GTSNPN and CDR2 SVGIG (reference sequence). The CDR3 reads CAWKADSNQPQHF. CDR3 nucleotides: TGTGCCTGGAAGGCAGATAGCAATCAGCCCCAGCATTTT. Full variable domain (rest looked up from reference TRBV30 and TRBJ1-5): SQTIHQWPATLVQPVGSPLSLECTVEGTSNPNLYWYRQAAGRGLQLLFYSVGIGQISSEVPQNLSASRPQDRQFILSSKKLLLSDSGFYLCAWKADSNQPQHFGDGTRLSIL.

This clone is termed medium-sized. J is TRBJ2-7 and V is TRBV11-2; D gene ambiguous. The germline CDR1 and CDR2 sequences are SGHAT and FQNNGV. The CDR3 covers 11 residues. V was trimmed by 5 bases and J by 0 bases, leaving 2 bases between them. CDR3 DNA sequence: TGTGCCAGCAGCACCTCCTACGAGCAGTACTTC. This translates into CASSTSYEQYF.

This clone has only one observation. The rearrangement joins TRBV7-3 to TRBJ1-6, with 9 bases matching TRBD1. V was clipped by 5 bases and J by 7 bases; unmatched bases: 3. CDR1 is SGHTA, CDR2 FQGTGA, per germline. The CDR3 contains 14 residues. CDR3 nucleotides: TGTGCCAGCAGCCAAGGGACAGGGAATTCACCCCTCCACTTT. Its translation is CASSQGTGNSPLHF.

The chain couples TRBV25-1 to TRBJ1-1; D may be TRBD1 (6 bases). This CDR3 is 14 amino acids long. Germline assignment: CDR1 MGHDK and CDR2 SYGVNS. V gave up 5 bases and J gave up 1 base, with 11 bases separating them. CDR3 DNA: TGTGCCAGCAGTTTGGACAGAACGAACACTGAAGCTTTCTTT. This sequence encodes CASSLDRTNTEAFF. Variable domain in full (rest from reference TRBV25-1 and TRBJ1-1): EADIYQTPRYLVIGTGKKITLECSQTMGHDKMYWYQQDPGMELHLIHYSYGVNSTEKGDLSSESTVSRIRTEHFPLTLESARPSHTSQYLCASSLDRTNTEAFFGQGTRLTVV.

The genes are TRBV29-1 and TRBJ2-1, with 9 bases identical to TRBD2. Germline assignment: CDR1 SQVTM and CDR2 ANQGSEA. The CDR3 contains 16 residues. The J segment lost 7 bases and the V segment lost 0 bases, leaving 10 bases of the junction unmatched. CDR3 DNA: TGCAGCGTTGAAGATAGGGCAAGCGGGAGGCTTAATGAGCAGTTCTTC. Translating it yields CSVEDRASGRLNEQFF.

The CDR3 bases are TGTGCCAGTAGTCCTCTACTCCGGCGAGGGCAAACTGAAGCTTTCTTT. Encoded protein: CASSPLLRRGQTEAFF. The chain couples TRBV19 to TRBJ1-1; D remains ambiguous. The CDR3 length is 16 residues. The germline V gene encodes CDR1 LNHDA and CDR2 SQIVND (reference sequence). The germline V and J ends were trimmed by 5 bases and 5 bases, with 21 bases remaining between them.

This chain links TRBV4-1 with TRBJ2-6; either TRBD1 or TRBD2 may fit D (5 bases each). CDR1 is MGHRA and CDR2 is YSYEKL in the germline V gene. The length of the CDR3 is 16 residues. The ends were cut back, 3 bases at V and 0 bases at J, with 9 bases in the middle. The CDR3 spells CASSHPGSSGANVLTF. The CDR3, as DNA: TGCGCCAGCAGCCATCCAGGGAGCTCTGGGGCCAACGTCCTGACTTTC.

The genes are TRBV2 and TRBJ2-1; tentative D call: TRBD1 (5 bases). V lost 5 bases and J lost 1, with 6 bases in between. Germline V CDR1 and CDR2: SNHLY, FYNNEI. The CDR3 is made up of 13 amino acids. The CDR3 sequence is CASSWTSYNEQFF. The CDR3, as DNA: TGTGCCAGCAGTTGGACATCCTACAATGAGCAGTTCTTC.

The table lists this clone with a count of one. The DNA of the CDR3 is TGTGCCAGCAGCCCCCCGAGGACCAGCACAGATACGCAGTATTTT. It codes for CASSPPRTSTDTQYF. This chain uses TRBV7-2 with TRBJ2-3; D gene uncertain. Germline values: CDR1 SGHTA, CDR2 FQGNSA. V gave up 5 bases and J gave up 0 bases, with 12 bases separating them. This CDR3 comprises 15 residues.

DNA for the CDR3: TGTGCCAGTAGTACGGGGGGACGGACTCATTCTGAAGCTTTCTTT. Translating it yields CASSTGGRTHSEAFF. The chain has TRBV19 and TRBJ1-1, with D perhaps matching TRBD1 (5 bases). CDR1 is LNHDA and CDR2 is SQIVND in the germline V gene (reference sequence). CDR3 size: 15 residues. Trimming cost V 4 bases and J 6 bases, with 18 bases left between them.

The chain joins TRBV18 to TRBJ2-7, with D maybe TRBD2 (6 bases). V was trimmed by 5 bases and J by 6 bases, leaving 8 bases between them. CDR1 and CDR2 from the germline V gene are KGHSH and LQKENI. This CDR3 is built from 11 residues. CDR3 sequence reads: CASSTTSEQYF. The CDR3 DNA reads as TGTGCCAGCTCAACGACTAGCGAGCAGTACTTC.

This clone has only a few counts. This chain joins TRBV3-1 (or the pseudogene TRBV3-2) and TRBJ2-1, with 10 bases identical to TRBD2. The CDR3 has 17 residues. Germline V gene data show CDR1 as LGHDT and CDR2 as YNNKEL (reference sequence). The V segment lost 0 bases and the J segment 7 bases; nucleotides outside the gene matches: 9. CDR3 coding DNA: TGTGCCAGCAGCCAAGAGTTGAGCGGGAGGGCTGTGAATGAGCAGTTCTTC. Amino acid sequence: CASSQELSGRAVNEQFF.

V gene TRBV14 combines with J gene TRBJ2-7; D gene unclear. CDR1 and CDR2 (germline): SGHDN, FVKESK. Trimming cost V 0 bases and J 0 bases, with 3 bases left between them. The CDR3 sequence is 13 residues long. This CDR3 is CASSQDHSYEQYF. The CDR3 nucleotides are TGTGCCAGCAGCCAAGATCACTCCTACGAGCAGTACTTC.

This clone was seen only a few times. The chain combines TRBV11-2 with TRBJ1-6; D is undetermined. The germline CDR1 and CDR2 sequences are SGHAT and FQNNGV. V dropped 5 bases and J dropped 7 bases, with 15 bases sitting between them. The length of the CDR3 is 15 residues. The CDR3 sequence: CASSHGVDFNSPLHF. The CDR3 DNA follows: TGTGCCAGCAGCCACGGGGTAGATTTCAATTCACCCCTCCACTTT.

CDR3 sequence reads: CASSFSNQPQHF. CDR3 sequence (DNA): TGTGCCAGCAGTTTTAGCAATCAGCCCCAGCATTTT. V usage is TRBV12-3 or TRBV12-4 and J usage is TRBJ1-5; no reliable D call. The CDR3 runs to 12 residues. The V and J ends lost 3 bases and 0 bases respectively, with 0 bases between them.

The chain employs TRBV5-8 and TRBJ1-2; unclear D gene. This CDR3 comprises 13 residues. Germline V gene data show CDR1 as SGHTS and CDR2 as YDEGEE. V dropped 0 bases and J dropped 4 bases, with 7 bases sitting between them. In DNA, the CDR3 is TGTGCCAGCAGCTTGGGATTCGGCTATGGCTACACCTTC. This sequence encodes CASSLGFGYGYTF.

This clone was detected only once. The chain employs TRBV21-1 and TRBJ2-4; the D call TRBD2 from the table was never checked on the DNA. TRBV21-1 is annotated as a pseudogene. This CDR3 is 15 amino acids long. The CDR3 bases are TGTGCCAGCAGCAAAGGGCCAGCGGGGCAAGGCATTCAGTACTTC. This translates into CASSKGPAGQGIQYF.

This clone was recorded only once. This chain links TRBV6-2 or TRBV6-3 with TRBJ1-5; possibly TRBD1 for D (5 bases). The germline gives CDR1 MNHEY, CDR2 SVGEGT. With 6 bases removed from V and 0 bases from J, the gap between germline ends came to 21 bases. There are 18 residues in the CDR3. CDR3 sequence reads: CASSHDRGRAYSNQPQHF. The CDR3 DNA reads as TGTGCCAGCAGCCACGACAGAGGGAGGGCTTATAGCAATCAGCCCCAGCATTTT.

CDR3 region: CATRGGGGQPQHF. In nucleotides, the CDR3 is TGTGCCACCAGGGGCGGAGGAGGCCAGCCCCAGCATTTT. This chain joins TRBV6-5 and TRBJ1-5; D perhaps matches TRBD1 (6 bases). The V end was cut by 10 bases, the J end by 7 bases, with 17 bases between. CDR1 and CDR2 (germline): MNHEY, SVGAGI. This CDR3 is built from 13 residues.

This rearrangement joins TRBV6-5 to TRBJ2-1, with no clear D. There are 15 residues in the CDR3. Germline V gene data show CDR1 as MNHEY and CDR2 as SVGAGI. Trimming left V 2 bases short and J 6 bases short, with 14 bases between. DNA for the CDR3: TGTGCCAGCAGTTACAGGGAAGCGCGTCGCAATGAGCAGTTCTTC. Translation: CASSYREARRNEQFF.

The chain carries TRBV5-1 and TRBJ1-2; no definite D call. The CDR3 spans 11 residues. CDR1 is SGHRS and CDR2 is YFSETQ in the germline V gene. V lost 5 bases, J lost 4 bases, and 6 bases lay in between. The CDR3 nucleotides are TGCGCCAGCAGTGGAGGCTATGGCTACACCTTC. This gives the protein CASSGGYGYTF.

The chain combines TRBV5-1 with TRBJ1-3; 7 nucleotides line up with TRBD1. Germline trimming cut 4 bases from V and 1 base from J; bases unmatched to any gene: 11. This CDR3 is built from 17 residues. In germline, CDR1 is SGHRS, CDR2 YFSETQ. The CDR3 region has the DNA TGCGCCAGCAGCATTGGACAGGTCGGCCTTTCTGGAAACACCATATATTTT. This sequence encodes CASSIGQVGLSGNTIYF.

The V gene is TRBV5-4, the J gene TRBJ2-5, with 11 bases that match TRBD2. The CDR3 is made up of 17 amino acids. CDR1 SGHNT and CDR2 YYREEE come from the germline V gene (reference sequence). V lost 1 base and J lost 4; bases outside the gene matches: 9. The CDR3: CASSLSVGLAGGETQYF. CDR3 DNA sequence: TGTGCCAGCAGCTTGAGTGTCGGGCTAGCGGGAGGAGAGACCCAGTACTTC.

The rearrangement uses TRBV6-2 or TRBV6-3 and TRBJ2-7; maybe TRBD1 (5 bases). This CDR3 has 11 amino acids. V lost 6 bases and J lost 7, with 10 bases in between. The germline V gene encodes CDR1 MNHEY and CDR2 SVGEGT. The CDR3 nucleotides are TGTGCCAGCAGCCCCAAGGGGGAGCAGTACTTC. Translated, it gives CASSPKGEQYF.